The clone carrying this T cell receptor (beta chain) turned up a few times. This sample was taken from a study of beta chain features in type 1 diabetes. Each sorted fraction was over 95% pure. The authors reverse transcribed all of the isolated RNA, so sequencing captured expressed TCRB transcripts. Assay: immunoSEQ multiplex PCR; the TCRdb copy retains only in-frame clones and omits some. In the table there are over 350,000 clones, less than 15% of which are singletons. This receptor was obtained from a young woman in good health. The source material was naive CD4+ T cells from blood.

The CDR3 loop is CASSQGESGCSGNTIYF. In nucleotides, the CDR3 is TGCGCCAGCAGTCAAGGGGAATCAGGGTGCTCTGGAAACACCATATATTTT. The chain is built from TRBV23-1 and TRBJ1-3, with D maybe TRBD1 (5 bases). TRBV23-1 is given ORF status, its function remaining uncertain. With 2 bases removed from V and 0 bases from J, the gap between germline ends came to 14 bases. The CDR3 is made up of 17 amino acids.